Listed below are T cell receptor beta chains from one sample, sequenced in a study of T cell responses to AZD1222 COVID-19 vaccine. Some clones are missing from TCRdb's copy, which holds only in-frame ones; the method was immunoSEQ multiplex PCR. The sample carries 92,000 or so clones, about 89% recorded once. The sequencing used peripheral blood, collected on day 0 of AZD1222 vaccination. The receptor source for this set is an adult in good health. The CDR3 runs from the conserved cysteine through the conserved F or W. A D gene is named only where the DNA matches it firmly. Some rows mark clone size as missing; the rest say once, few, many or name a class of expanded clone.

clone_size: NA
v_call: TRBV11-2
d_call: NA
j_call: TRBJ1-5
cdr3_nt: TGTGCCAGCAGCTTAGATCCGCATCAGCCCCAGCATTTT
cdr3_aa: CASSLDPHQPQHF

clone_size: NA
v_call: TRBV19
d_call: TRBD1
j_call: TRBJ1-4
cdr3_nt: TGTGCCAGTAGTCGGGACAGGGGAAATGAAAAACTGTTTTTT
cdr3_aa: CASSRDRGNEKLFF

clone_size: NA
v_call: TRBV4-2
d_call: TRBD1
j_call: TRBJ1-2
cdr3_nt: TGTGCCAGCAGCTACATAACAGGGGGCCAAGGCTACACCTTC
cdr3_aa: CASSYITGGQGYTF

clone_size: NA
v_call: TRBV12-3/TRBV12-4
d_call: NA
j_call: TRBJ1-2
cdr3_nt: TGTGCCAGCAGTGCGGAACTACGCTATGGCTACACCTTC
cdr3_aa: CASSAELRYGYTF

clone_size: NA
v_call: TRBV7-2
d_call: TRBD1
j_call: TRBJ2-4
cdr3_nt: TGTGCCAGCAGCTTAACCCGACAGGGTATCCACATTCAGTACTTC
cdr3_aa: CASSLTRQGIHIQYF

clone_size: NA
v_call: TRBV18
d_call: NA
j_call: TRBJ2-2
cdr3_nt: TGTGCCAGCTCCCTAACAATTGGGGCGGCGAACACCGGGGAGCTGTTTTTT
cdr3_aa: CASSLTIGAANTGELFF

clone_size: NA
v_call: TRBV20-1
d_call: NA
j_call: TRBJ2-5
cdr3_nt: TGCAGTGCTAGTCATCTACAAGAGACCCAGTACTTC
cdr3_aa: CSASHLQETQYF

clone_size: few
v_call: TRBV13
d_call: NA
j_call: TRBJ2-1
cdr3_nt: TGTGCCAGCAGCTTAGAACGGTACAATGAGCAGTTCTTC
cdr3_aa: CASSLERYNEQFF

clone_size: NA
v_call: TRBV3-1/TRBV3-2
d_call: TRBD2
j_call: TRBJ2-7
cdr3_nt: TGTGCCAGCAGCCAAGCCATCGTGGGAGGGCTCGAGCAGTACTTC
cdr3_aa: CASSQAIVGGLEQYF

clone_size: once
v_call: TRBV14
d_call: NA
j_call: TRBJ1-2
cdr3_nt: TGTGCCAGCAGCCAAGAGTTCGGGGGTCCGGGCTACACCTTC
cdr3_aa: CASSQEFGGPGYTF

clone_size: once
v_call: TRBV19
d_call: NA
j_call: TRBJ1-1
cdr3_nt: TGTGCCAGTAGTATTAATCTGAACACTGAAGCTTTCTTT
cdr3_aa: CASSINLNTEAFF

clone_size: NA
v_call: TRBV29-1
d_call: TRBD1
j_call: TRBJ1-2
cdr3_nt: TGCAGCGTTGATGGGGGGGACAGCTATGGCTACACCTTC
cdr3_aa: CSVDGGDSYGYTF

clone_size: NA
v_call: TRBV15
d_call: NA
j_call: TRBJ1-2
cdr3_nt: TGTGCCACCAGCAGAGAATCTGCTGGCATCCTTCTCCTCTTC
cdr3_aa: CATSRESAGILLLF

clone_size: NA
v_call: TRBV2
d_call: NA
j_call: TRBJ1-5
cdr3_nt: TGTGCCAGCAGGAGGCAGGGAGATCAGCCCCAGCATTTT
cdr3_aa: CASRRQGDQPQHF

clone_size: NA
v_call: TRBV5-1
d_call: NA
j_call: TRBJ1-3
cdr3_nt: TGCGCCAGCAGCTTGGCGGGGGGCGAAGGAAACACCATATATTTT
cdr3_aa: CASSLAGGEGNTIYF

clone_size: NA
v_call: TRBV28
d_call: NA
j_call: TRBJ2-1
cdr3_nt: TGTGCCAGCAGTTTCTACGGTGAGCAGTTCTTC
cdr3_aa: CASSFYGEQFF

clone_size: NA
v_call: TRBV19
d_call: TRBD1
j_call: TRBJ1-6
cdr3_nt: TGTGCCAGTAGTACGGACAGGGTCCAAAATTCACCCCTCCACTTT
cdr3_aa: CASSTDRVQNSPLHF

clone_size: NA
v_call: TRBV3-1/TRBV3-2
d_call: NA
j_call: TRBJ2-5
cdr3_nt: TGTGCCAGCAGCCAGTCCCCAGGCCAACAAGAGACCCAGTACTTC
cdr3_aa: CASSQSPGQQETQYF

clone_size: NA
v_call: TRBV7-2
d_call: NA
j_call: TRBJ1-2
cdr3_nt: TGTGCCAGCAGCTTAGAAGGGGATCTCTATGGCTACACCTTC
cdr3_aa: CASSLEGDLYGYTF

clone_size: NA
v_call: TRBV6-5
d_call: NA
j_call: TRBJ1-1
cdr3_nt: TGTGCCAGCAGTCCCGACCTAGCTTCGAACACTGAAGCTTTCTTT
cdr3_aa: CASSPDLASNTEAFF

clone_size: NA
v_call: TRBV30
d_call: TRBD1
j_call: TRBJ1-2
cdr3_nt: TGTGCCGACCGGGGACAGACTAACTATGGCTACACCTTC
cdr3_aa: CADRGQTNYGYTF

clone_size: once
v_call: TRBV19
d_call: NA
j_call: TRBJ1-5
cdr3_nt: TGTGCCAGTAGTATCGTTAGCTACAATCAGCCCCAGCATTTT
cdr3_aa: CASSIVSYNQPQHF

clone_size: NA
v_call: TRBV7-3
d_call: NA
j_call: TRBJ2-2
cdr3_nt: TGTGCCAGCAGCTTATCCGGGGGCTTGGCCGGGGAGCTGTTTTTT
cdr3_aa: CASSLSGGLAGELFF

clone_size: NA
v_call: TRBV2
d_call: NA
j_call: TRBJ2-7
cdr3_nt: TGTGCCAGCAGTGAAGTGGGTCGCTACGAGCAGTACTTC
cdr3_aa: CASSEVGRYEQYF

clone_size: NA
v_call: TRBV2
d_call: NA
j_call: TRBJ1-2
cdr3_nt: TGTGCCAGCAGACCCGACAGCTATGGCTACACCTTC
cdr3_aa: CASRPDSYGYTF

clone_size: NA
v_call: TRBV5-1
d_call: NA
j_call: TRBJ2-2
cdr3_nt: TGCGCCAGCAGCTCGAGCGGTGAGGGGGAGCTGTTTTTT
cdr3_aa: CASSSSGEGELFF

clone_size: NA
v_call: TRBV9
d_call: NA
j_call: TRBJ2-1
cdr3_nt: TGTGCCAGCAGCCCCCGGGACGGTCTATACAATGAGCAGTTCTTC
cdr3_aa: CASSPRDGLYNEQFF

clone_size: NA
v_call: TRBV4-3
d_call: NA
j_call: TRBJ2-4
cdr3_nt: TGCGCCAGCAGCCAAGATTTTCAGGCCGAAAACATTCAGTACTTC
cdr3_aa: CASSQDFQAENIQYF

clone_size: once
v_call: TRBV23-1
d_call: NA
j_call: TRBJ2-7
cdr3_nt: TGCGCCGGAAATTACGAGCAGTACTTC
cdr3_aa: CAGNYEQYF

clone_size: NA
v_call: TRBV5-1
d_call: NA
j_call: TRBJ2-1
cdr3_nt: TGCGCCAGCAAGGTGACAGGATACAATGAGCAGTTCTTC
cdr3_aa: CASKVTGYNEQFF

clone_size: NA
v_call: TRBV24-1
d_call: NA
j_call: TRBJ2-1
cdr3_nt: TGTGCCACCAGTAAAAGCCTCCGGGGCCATGGAGATGAGCAGTTCTTC
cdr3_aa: CATSKSLRGHGDEQFF

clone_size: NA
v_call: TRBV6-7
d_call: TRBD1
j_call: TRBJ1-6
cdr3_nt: TGTGCCAGCAGTTACCCAATCCGGGACAGGGGGTGGAATTCACCCCTCCACTTT
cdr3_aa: CASSYPIRDRGWNSPLHF

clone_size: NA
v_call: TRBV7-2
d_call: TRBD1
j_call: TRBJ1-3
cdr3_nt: TGTGCCAGCAGCCGGGACAGGGGAAACACCATATATTTT
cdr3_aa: CASSRDRGNTIYF

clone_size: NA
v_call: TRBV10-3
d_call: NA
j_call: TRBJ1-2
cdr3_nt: TGTGCCATCAGTGAGGGACCGATCTATGGCTACACCTTC
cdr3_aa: CAISEGPIYGYTF

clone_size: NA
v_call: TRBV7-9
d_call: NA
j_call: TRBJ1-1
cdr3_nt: TGTGCCAGCAGCTTAGCCGGGGACACTGAAGCTTTCTTT
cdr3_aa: CASSLAGDTEAFF

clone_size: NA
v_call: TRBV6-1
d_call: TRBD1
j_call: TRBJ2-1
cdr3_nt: TGTGCCAGCAGTGCCTCTTTCACAGGGGTCTCCTACAATGAGCAGTTCTTC
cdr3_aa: CASSASFTGVSYNEQFF

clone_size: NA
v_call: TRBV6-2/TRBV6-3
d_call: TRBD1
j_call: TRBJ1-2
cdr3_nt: TGTGCCAGCAGTTCACCGGGACAGGGGTCTCCGGGAAGTGGCTACACCTTC
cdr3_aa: CASSSPGQGSPGSGYTF

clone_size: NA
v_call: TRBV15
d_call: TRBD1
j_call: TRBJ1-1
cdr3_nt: TGTGCCACCAAACCGGGACAGCGGTCTAGGTTCACTGAAGCTTTCTTT
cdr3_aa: CATKPGQRSRFTEAFF

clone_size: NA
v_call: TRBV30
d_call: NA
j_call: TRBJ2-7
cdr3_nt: TGTGCCTGGAGTGGACAGGCTAGGATCGAGCAGTACTTC
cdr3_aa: CAWSGQARIEQYF

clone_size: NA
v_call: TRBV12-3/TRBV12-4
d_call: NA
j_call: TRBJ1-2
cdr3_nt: TGTGCCAGCAGCGGGGGTTACTATGGCTACACCTTC
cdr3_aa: CASSGGYYGYTF

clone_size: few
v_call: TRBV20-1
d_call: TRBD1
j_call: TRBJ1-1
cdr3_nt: TGCAGTGCCAGTCCCGGGACAGGGGAGACTGAAGCTTTCTTT
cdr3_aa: CSASPGTGETEAFF

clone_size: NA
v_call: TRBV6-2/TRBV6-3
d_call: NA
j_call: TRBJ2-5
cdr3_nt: TGTGCCAGCAGTCCCCGGTACCAAGAGACCCAGTACTTC
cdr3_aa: CASSPRYQETQYF

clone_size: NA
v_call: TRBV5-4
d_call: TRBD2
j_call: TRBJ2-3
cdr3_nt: TGTGCCAGCAGCTTGGCCCGGGGGGGCAAAGCAGATACGCAGTATTTT
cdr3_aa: CASSLARGGKADTQYF

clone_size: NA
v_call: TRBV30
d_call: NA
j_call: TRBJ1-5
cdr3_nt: TGTGCCTGGAGTGTAGGTAGCAATCAGCCCCAGCATTTT
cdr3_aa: CAWSVGSNQPQHF

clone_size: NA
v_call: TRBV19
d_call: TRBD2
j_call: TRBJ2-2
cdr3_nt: TGTGCCAGTAGTTTTTTAGCGGGGGGGCCCACCGGGGAGCTGTTTTTT
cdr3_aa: CASSFLAGGPTGELFF

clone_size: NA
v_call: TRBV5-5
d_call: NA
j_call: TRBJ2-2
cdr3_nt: TGTGCCAGCAGCTTGGGTCTGCGTGAGATATACACCGGGGAGCTGTTTTTT
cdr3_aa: CASSLGLREIYTGELFF

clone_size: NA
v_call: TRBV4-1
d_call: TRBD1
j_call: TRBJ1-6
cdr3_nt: TGCGCCAGCAGCCCGTACCTCCAGCAGGGGGCAAATTCACCCCTCCACTTT
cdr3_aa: CASSPYLQQGANSPLHF

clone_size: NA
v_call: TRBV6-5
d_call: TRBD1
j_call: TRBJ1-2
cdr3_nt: TGTGCCAGCAGTTTCAAGGGACAGGGGGGGAACTATGGCTACACCTTC
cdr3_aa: CASSFKGQGGNYGYTF